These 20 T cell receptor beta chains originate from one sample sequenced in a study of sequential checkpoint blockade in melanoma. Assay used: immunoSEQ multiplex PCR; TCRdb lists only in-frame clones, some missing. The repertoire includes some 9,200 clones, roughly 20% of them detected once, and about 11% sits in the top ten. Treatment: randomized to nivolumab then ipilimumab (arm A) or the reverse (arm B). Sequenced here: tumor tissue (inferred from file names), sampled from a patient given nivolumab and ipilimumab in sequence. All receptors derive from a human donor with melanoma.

The CDR3 DNA reads TGTGCCAGCAGTTTACGGGTGGTCAATGAGCAGTTCTTC. Translated, it gives CASSLRVVNEQFF. V usage is TRBV28 and J usage is TRBJ2-1; no clear D. CDR1 and CDR2 (germline): MDHEN, SYDVKM. Trimming left V 2 bases short and J 6 bases short, with 8 bases between. The CDR3 totals 13 residues.

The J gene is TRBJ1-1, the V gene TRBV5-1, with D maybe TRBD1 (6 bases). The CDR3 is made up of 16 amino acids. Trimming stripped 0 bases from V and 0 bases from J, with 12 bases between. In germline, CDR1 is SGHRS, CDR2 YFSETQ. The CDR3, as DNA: TGCGCCAGCAGCTTGGCCCTGACAGGCCTGAACACTGAAGCTTTCTTT. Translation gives CASSLALTGLNTEAFF. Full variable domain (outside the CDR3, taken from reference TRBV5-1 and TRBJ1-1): KAGVTQTPRYLIKTRGQQVTLSCSPISGHRSVSWYQQTPGQGLQFLFEYFSETQRNKGNFPGRFSGRQFSNSRSEMNVSTLELGDSALYLCASSLALTGLNTEAFFGQGTRLTVV.

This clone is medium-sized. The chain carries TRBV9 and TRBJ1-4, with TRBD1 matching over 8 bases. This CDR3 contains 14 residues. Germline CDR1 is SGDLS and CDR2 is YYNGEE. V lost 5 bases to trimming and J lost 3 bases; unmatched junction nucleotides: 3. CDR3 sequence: CASRGQGPNEKLFF. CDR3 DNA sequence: TGTGCCAGCAGAGGACAGGGCCCTAATGAAAAACTGTTTTTT.

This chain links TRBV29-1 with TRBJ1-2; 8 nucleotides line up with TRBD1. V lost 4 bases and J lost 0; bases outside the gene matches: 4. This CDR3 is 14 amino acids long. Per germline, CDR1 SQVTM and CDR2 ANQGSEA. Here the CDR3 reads CSVGGTGANYGYTF. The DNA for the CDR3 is TGCAGCGTTGGGGGGACAGGAGCTAACTATGGCTACACCTTC.

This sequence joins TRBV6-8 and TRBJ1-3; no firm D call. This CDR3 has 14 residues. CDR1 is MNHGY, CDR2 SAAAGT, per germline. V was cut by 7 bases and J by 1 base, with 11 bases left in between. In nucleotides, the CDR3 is TGTGCCAGCAAGACGGTTGGTTCTGGAAACACCATATATTTT. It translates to CASKTVGSGNTIYF.

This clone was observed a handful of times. The CDR3, as DNA: TGCGCCAGCAGCCATCCCGGGACGAAGGACTATGGCTACACCTTC. It translates to CASSHPGTKDYGYTF. The V and J genes are TRBV23-1 and TRBJ1-2, with D possibly being TRBD1 (5 bases). TRBV23-1 falls under the ORF class, with uncertain function. Trimming pared 6 bases from V and 3 bases from J, leaving 17 bases between. There are 15 residues in the CDR3.

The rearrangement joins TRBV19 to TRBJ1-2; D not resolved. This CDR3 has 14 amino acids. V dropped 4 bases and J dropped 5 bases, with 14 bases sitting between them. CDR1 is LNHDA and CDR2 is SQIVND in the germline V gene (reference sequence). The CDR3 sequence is CASSTRTELYGYTF. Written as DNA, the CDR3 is TGTGCCAGTAGTACGAGGACGGAATTATATGGCTACACCTTC.

The CDR3 reads CASSLYGVGGNEQFF. CDR3 nucleotide sequence: TGTGCCAGCAGCTTATATGGGGTTGGAGGGAATGAGCAGTTCTTC. V is TRBV11-3 and J is TRBJ2-1; D might be TRBD2 (6 bases). Trimming left V 2 bases short and J 7 bases short, with 15 bases between. Germline V gives CDR1 SGHNT, CDR2 YENEEA. CDR3 size: 15 residues.

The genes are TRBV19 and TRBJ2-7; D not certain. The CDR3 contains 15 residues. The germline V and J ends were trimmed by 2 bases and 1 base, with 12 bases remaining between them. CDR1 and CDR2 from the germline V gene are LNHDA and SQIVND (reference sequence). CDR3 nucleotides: TGTGCCAGTAGTATACGGACGGAGTTGTCCTACGAGCAGTACTTC. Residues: CASSIRTELSYEQYF.

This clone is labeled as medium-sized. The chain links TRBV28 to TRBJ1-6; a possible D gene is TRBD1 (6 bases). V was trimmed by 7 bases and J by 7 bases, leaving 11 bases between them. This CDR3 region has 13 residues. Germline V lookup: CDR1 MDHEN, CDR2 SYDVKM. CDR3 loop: CASTGGLNSPLHF. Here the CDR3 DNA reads TGTGCCAGCACCGGGGGGCTGAATTCACCCCTCCACTTT.

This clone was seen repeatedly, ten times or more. For the CDR3, the DNA is TGTGCCAGCAGTCCTGGGGGAAGCAACACTGAAGCTTTCTTT. This translates into CASSPGGSNTEAFF. The chain carries TRBV11-3 and TRBJ1-1; tentatively, D is TRBD1 (5 bases). V was cut by 6 bases and J by 2 bases, with 13 bases left in between. The germline V gene has CDR1 SGHNT and CDR2 YENEEA. The CDR3 totals 14 residues.

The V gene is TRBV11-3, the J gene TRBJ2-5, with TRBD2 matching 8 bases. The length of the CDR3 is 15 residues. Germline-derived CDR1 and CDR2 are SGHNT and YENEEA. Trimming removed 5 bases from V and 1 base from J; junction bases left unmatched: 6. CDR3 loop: CASSPLSGVQETQYF. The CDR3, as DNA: TGTGCCAGCAGCCCTCTTAGCGGGGTCCAAGAGACCCAGTACTTC.

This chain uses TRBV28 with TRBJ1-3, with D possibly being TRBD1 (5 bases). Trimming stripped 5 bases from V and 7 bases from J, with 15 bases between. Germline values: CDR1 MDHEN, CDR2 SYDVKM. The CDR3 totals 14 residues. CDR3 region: CASSGNGGWNTIYF. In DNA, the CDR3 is TGTGCCAGCAGTGGAAATGGGGGTTGGAACACCATATATTTT.

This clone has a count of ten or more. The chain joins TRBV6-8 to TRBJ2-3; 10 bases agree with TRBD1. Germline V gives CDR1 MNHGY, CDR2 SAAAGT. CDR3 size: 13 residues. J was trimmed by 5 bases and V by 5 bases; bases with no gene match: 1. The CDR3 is CASSDRGQDTQYF. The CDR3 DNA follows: TGTGCCAGCAGTGACAGGGGGCAAGATACGCAGTATTTT.

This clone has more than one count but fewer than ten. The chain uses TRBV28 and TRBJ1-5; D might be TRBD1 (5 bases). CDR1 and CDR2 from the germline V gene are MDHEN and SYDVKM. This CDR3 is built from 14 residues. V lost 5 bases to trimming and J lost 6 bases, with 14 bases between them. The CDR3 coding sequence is TGTGCCAGCAGTAGCCAGGGTTGGGGTCAGCCCCAGCATTTT. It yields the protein CASSSQGWGQPQHF.

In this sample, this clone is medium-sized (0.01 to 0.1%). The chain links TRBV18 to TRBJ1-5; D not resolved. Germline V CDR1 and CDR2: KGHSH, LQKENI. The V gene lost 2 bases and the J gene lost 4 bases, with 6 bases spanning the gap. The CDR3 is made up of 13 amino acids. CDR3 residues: CASSPMENQPQHF. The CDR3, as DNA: TGTGCCAGCTCACCAATGGAGAATCAGCCCCAGCATTTT.

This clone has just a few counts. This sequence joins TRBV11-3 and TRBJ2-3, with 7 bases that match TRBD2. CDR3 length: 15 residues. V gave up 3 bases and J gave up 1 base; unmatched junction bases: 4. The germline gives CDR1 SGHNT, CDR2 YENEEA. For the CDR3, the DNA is TGTGCCAGCAGCTTTGCGGGGGAACGCACAGATACGCAGTATTTT. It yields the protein CASSFAGERTDTQYF.

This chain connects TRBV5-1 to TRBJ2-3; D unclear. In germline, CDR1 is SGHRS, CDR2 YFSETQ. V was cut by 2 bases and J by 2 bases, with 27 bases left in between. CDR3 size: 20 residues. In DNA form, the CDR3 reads TGCGCCAGCAGCTTATCGCTCCGCAGGCCGAAACGAGTTCCCACAGATACGCAGTATTTT. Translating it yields CASSLSLRRPKRVPTDTQYF.

CDR3 nucleotide sequence: TGTGCCAGCAGTCCACAGGGAAATTTCTACAATGAGCAGTTCTTC. Protein sequence: CASSPQGNFYNEQFF. V and J are TRBV11-3 and TRBJ2-1; weak D call: TRBD1 (6 bases). The CDR3 consists of 15 residues. With 6 bases removed from V and 3 bases from J, the gap between germline ends came to 15 bases. Per the germline V gene, CDR1 is SGHNT and CDR2 is YENEEA.

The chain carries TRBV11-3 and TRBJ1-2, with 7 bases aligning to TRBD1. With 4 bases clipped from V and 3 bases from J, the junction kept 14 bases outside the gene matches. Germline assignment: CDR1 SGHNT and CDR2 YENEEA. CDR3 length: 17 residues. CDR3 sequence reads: CASSWKFPGQNYYGYTF. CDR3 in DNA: TGTGCCAGCAGCTGGAAATTCCCGGGACAGAACTACTATGGCTACACCTTC.